This note documents a single T cell receptor (beta chain) sequence. Additional DNA sequences in this sample encode the identical CDR3. V gave up 6 bases and J gave up 5 bases, with 8 bases separating them. This CDR3 region has 10 residues. CDR1 is DFQATT, CDR2 SNEGSKA, per germline (reference sequence). The data belong to a study of shared clonotypes between healthy human individuals. Study details: Donors had three CD4 naive, three CD4 memory, two CD8 naive and one CD8 memory plate apiece.

Authors' methods: Owing to the provision of junction-only sequences devoid of quality scores by immunoSEQ, filtering differed. Some clones are missing from TCRdb's copy, which holds only in-frame ones; the method was immunoSEQ multiplex PCR. D and trimming were read from the DNA, whereas the V and J calls and clone size are those reported in that table. Altogether about 1 million clones are present, about 75% being singletons, with the ten largest covering about 1.4%. This chain connects TRBV20-1 to TRBJ2-7; D is ambiguous. The specimen was memory CD4+ T cells sorted from blood. Subset noted: CD45RA-negative fraction. This clonotype was sampled from a man aged 18 to 30 in good health. Here the CDR3 reads CSASRDEQYF. The CDR3 DNA follows: TGCAGTGCGTCACGGGACGAGCAGTACTTC.